Only one count was recorded for the clone carrying this T cell receptor (beta chain). Its target is unknown. Measured with immunoSEQ multiplex PCR; TCRdb has only the in-frame clones, and not every one. The sample has a few million clones; 80% to 95% are singletons. The sample comes from a study of shared clonotypes between healthy human individuals. The germline V gene encodes CDR1 SQVTM and CDR2 ANQGSEA. This CDR3 region has 14 residues. The ends were cut back, 6 bases at V and 0 bases at J, with 14 bases in the middle. Points from the study as a whole: Generally, estimated richness proved larger in naive subsets than it did in memory subsets.

The chain links TRBV29-1 to TRBJ2-5; D is uncertain. The material sequenced was naive CD4+ T cells from PBMCs. Subset reported: CD45RA+ positively selected. This receptor was identified in a man between 18 and 35 years old in good health. Some clones in this sample may be carry-over from other donors' samples. The CDR3 nucleotides read TGCAGCGTCCCCCGGTTAGGGTACCAAGAGACCCAGTACTTC. This gives the protein CSVPRLGYQETQYF.